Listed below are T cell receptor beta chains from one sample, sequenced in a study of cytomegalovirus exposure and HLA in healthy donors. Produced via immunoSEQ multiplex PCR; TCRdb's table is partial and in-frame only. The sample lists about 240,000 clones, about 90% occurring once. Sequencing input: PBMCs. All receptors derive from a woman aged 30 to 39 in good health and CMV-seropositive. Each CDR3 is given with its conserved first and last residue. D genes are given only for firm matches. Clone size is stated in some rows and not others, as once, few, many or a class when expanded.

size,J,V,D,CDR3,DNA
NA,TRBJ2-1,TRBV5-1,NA,CASSLGDWPDNEQFF,TGCGCCAGCAGCTTAGGGGACTGGCCTGACAATGAGCAGTTCTTC
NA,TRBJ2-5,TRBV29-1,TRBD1,CSVVGTAETQYF,TGCAGCGTTGTCGGGACAGCGGAGACCCAGTACTTC
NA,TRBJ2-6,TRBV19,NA,CASSIGRDRANVLTF,TGTGCCAGTAGTATAGGGAGGGATAGGGCCAACGTCCTGACTTTC
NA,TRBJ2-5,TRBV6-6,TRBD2,CASSQIAGRLGAQYF,TGTGCCAGCAGTCAAATAGCGGGGAGACTCGGGGCCCAGTACTTC
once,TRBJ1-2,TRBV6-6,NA,CASREGTAWGYTF,TGTGCCAGCAGGGAGGGGACGGCCTGGGGCTACACCTTC
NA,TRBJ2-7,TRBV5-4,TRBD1,CASSAARDRGLNEQYF,TGTGCCAGCAGCGCCGCCCGGGACAGGGGGCTGAACGAGCAGTACTTC
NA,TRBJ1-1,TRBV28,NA,CASSTQRKAFF,TGTGCCAGCTCCACACAACGTAAAGCTTTCTTT
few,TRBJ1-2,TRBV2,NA,CASSDPTVIDYTF,TGTGCCAGCAGTGACCCGACAGTGATCGACTACACCTTC
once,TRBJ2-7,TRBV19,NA,CATETPTTGEQYF,TGTGCCACAGAGACCCCCACCACGGGCGAGCAGTACTTC
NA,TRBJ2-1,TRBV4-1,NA,CASSHLGGVNEQFF,TGCGCCAGCAGCCACCTCGGCGGGGTCAATGAGCAGTTCTTC
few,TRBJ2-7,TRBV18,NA,CASSQTETLSYEQYF,TGTGCCAGCTCTCAGACAGAAACCCTCTCCTACGAGCAGTACTTC
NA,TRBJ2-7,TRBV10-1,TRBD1,CASSDRDSEQYF,TGCGCCAGCAGTGATCGGGACAGCGAGCAGTACTTC
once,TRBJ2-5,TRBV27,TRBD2,CASSLSAGVRETQYF,TGTGCCAGCAGTTTATCAGCGGGAGTAAGGGAGACCCAGTACTTC
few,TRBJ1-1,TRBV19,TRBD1,CASSTGTAIGGAFF,TGTGCCAGTAGTACCGGGACAGCTATTGGAGGAGCTTTCTTT
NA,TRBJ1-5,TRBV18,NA,CASSIGGSNQPQHF,TGTGCCAGCTCAATCGGAGGGAGCAATCAGCCCCAGCATTTT